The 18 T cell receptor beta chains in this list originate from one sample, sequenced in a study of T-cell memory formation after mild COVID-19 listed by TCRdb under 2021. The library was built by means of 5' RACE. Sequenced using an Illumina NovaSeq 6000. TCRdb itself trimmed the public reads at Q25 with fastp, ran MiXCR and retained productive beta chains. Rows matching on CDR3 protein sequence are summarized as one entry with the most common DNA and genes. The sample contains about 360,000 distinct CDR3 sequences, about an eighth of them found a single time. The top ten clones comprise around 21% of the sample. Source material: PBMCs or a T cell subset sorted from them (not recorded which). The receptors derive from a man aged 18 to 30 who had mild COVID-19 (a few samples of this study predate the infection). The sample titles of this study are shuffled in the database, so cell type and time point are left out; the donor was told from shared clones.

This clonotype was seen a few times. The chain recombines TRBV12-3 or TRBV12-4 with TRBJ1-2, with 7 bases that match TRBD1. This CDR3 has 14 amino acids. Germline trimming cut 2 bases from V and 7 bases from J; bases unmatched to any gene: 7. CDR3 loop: CASSLWQGGGGYTF. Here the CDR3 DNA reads TGTGCCAGCAGTTTATGGCAGGGGGGAGGTGGCTACACCTTC.

The DNA of the CDR3 is TGCGCCAGCAGCCGAGGTAGTGACAGAAAGACAGATACGCAGTATTTT. Protein sequence: CASSRGSDRKTDTQYF. V usage is TRBV4-3 and J usage is TRBJ2-3; tentatively, D is TRBD1 (5 bases). The germline gives CDR1 LGHNA, CDR2 YSLEER. Trimming cost V 4 bases and J 3 bases, with 17 bases left between them. The CDR3 covers 16 residues.

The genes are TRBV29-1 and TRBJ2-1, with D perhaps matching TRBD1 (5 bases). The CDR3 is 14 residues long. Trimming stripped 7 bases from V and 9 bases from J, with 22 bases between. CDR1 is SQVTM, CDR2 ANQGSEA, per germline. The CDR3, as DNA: TGCAGCGCAGCCGTTAGAGGCAGGGATAGTGAGCAGTTCTTC. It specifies CSAAVRGRDSEQFF.

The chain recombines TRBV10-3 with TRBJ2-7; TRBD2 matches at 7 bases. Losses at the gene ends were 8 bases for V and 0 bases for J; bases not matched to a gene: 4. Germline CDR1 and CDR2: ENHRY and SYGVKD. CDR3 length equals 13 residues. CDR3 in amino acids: CAIAAGFSYEQYV. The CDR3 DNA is TGTGCCATCGCAGCGGGGTTCTCCTACGAGCAGTACGTC.

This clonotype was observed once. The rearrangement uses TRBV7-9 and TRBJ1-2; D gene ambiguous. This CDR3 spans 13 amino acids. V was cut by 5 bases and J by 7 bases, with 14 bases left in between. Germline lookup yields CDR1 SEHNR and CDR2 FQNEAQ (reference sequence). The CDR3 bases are TGTGCCAGCAGCCCGCTGCCGGGAGCTGGCTACACCTTC. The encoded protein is CASSPLPGAGYTF.

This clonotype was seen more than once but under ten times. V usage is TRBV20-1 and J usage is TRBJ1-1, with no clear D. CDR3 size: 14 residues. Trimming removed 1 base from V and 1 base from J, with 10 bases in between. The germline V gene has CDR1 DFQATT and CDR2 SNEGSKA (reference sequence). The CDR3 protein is CSARVAGTNTEAFF. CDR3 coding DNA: TGCAGTGCTAGAGTTGCGGGTACGAACACTGAAGCTTTCTTT.

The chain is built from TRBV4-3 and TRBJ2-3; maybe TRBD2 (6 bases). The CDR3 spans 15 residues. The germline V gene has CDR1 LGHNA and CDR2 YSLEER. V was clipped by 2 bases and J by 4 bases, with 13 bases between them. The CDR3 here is CASSQTTSSADTQYF. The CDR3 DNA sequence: TGCGCCAGCAGCCAAACCACATCTAGCGCAGATACGCAGTATTTT.

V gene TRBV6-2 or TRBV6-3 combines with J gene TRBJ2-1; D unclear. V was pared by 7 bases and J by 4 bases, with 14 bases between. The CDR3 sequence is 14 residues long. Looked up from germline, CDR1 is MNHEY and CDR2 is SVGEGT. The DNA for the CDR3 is TGTGCCAGCACCGTCACGTTACTTTACAATGAGCAGTTCTTC. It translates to CASTVTLLYNEQFF.

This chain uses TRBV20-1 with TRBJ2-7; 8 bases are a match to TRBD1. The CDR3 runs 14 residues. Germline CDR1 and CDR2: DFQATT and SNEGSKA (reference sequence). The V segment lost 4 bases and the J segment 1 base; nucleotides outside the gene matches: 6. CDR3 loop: CSAKGQDRSYEQYF. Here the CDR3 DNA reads TGCAGTGCTAAGGGACAGGATAGGTCCTACGAGCAGTACTTC.

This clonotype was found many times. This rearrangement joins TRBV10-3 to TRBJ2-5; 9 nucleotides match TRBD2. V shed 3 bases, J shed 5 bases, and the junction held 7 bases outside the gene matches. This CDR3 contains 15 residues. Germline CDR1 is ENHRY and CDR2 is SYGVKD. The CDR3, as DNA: TGTGCCATCAGTGAAGGCGGGGGGGCCCGTGAGACCCAGTACTTC. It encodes CAISEGGGARETQYF.

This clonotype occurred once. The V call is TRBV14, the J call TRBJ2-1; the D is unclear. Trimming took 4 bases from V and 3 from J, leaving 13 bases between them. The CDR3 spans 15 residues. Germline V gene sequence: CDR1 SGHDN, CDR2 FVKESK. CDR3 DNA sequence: TGTGCCAGCAGCCCAAGTCCTGGGATCTACAATGAGCAGTTCTTC. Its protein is CASSPSPGIYNEQFF. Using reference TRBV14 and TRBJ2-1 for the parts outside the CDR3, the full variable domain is EAGVTQFPSHSVIEKGQTVTLRCDPISGHDNLYWYRRVMGKEIKFLLHFVKESKQDESGMPNNRFLAERTGGTYSTLKVQPAELEDSGVYFCASSPSPGIYNEQFFGPGTRLTVL.

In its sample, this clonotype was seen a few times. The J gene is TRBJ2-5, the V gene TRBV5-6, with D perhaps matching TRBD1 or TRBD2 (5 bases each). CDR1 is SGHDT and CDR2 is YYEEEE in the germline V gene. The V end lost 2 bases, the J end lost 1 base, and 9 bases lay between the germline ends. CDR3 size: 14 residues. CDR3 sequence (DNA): TGTGCCAGCAGCTTAGTTGGGACCCAAGAGACCCAGTACTTC. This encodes CASSLVGTQETQYF.

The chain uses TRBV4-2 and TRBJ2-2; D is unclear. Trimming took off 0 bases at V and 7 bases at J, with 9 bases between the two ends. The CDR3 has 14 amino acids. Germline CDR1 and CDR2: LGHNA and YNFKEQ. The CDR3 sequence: CASSQESRSGELFF. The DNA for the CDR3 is TGTGCCAGCAGCCAAGAGAGTAGAAGCGGGGAGCTGTTTTTT.

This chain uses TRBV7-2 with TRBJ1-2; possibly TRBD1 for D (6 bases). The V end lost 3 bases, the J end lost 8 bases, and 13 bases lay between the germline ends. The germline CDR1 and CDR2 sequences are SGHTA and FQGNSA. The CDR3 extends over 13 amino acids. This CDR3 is CASSFRGWNGYTF. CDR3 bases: TGTGCCAGCAGCTTCAGGGGTTGGAACGGCTACACCTTC.

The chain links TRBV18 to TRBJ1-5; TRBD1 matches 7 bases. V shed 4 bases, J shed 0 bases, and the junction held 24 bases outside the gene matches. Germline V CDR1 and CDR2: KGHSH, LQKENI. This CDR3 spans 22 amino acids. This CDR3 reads CASSLESTGAGWRGYSNQPQHF. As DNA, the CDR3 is TGTGCCAGCTCACTCGAGAGTACAGGGGCTGGGTGGCGCGGATATAGCAATCAGCCCCAGCATTTT.

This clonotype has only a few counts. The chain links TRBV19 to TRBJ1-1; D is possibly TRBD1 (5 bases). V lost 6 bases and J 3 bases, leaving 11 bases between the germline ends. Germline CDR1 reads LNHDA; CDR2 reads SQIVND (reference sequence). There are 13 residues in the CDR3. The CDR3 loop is CASRGIRDTEAFF. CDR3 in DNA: TGTGCCAGTAGGGGTATCAGGGACACTGAAGCTTTCTTT.

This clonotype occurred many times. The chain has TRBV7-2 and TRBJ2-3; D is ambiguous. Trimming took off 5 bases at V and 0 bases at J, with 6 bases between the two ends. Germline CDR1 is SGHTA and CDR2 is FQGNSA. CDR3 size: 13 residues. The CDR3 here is CASSAPSTDTQYF. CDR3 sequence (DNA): TGTGCCAGCAGCGCACCTAGCACAGATACGCAGTATTTT.

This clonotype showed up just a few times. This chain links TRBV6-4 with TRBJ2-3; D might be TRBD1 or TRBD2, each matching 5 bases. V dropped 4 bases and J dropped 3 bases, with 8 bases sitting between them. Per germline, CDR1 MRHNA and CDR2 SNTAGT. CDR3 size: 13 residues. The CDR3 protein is CASSGDATDTQYF. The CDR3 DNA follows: TGTGCCAGCAGTGGGGACGCAACAGATACGCAGTATTTT.